This T cell receptor beta chain was sequenced in a study of shared clonotypes between healthy human individuals. In the study overall: The cohort had two women and a few men, ages 18 to 49.

Genomic DNA per cell subset filled all wells of several immunoSEQ plates. Profiling relied on immunoSEQ multiplex PCR, and the TCRdb table lists in-frame clones only, not all of them. The sample lists some 1.1 million clones; approximately 77% were seen once. Overall study results and limits: Sorted-subset sequencing was shown by rarefaction to be incomplete despite large depth.

This CDR3 has 15 residues. In germline, CDR1 is SGHAT, CDR2 FQNNGV. Losses at the gene ends were 5 bases for V and 5 bases for J; bases not matched to a gene: 8. As concerns this clone: What it binds is unknown.

The clonotype originates from a man between 18 and 35 years old in good health. Some clones in this sample may be carry-over from other donors' samples. J is TRBJ2-4 and V is TRBV11-2; 8 nucleotides align to TRBD1. The material sequenced was memory CD4+ T cells from PBMCs. The subset: CD45RA-negative fraction. The CDR3 spells CASSPAGTGQNIQYF. As DNA, the CDR3 is TGTGCCAGCAGCCCAGCCGGGACAGGTCAAAACATTCAGTACTTC.